A selection of T cell receptor beta chains follows, all from one sample in a study of blood T cell repertoires in COVID-19. The repertoire was sequenced with immunoSEQ multiplex PCR; TCRdb's copy has only in-frame clones and lacks some. The sample consists of approximately 45,000 clones, approximately 86% of them appearing once. The sequenced sample was peripheral blood. Receptors were obtained from an elderly woman with acute or convalescent COVID-19. The CDR3 runs from the conserved cysteine through the conserved F or W. The D gene is left open where the match is weak. Clone size is not always given. Where it is, it says once, few, many or a class for expanded clones.

clone size	J gene	V gene	D gene	CDR3 DNA	CDR3 protein
-	TRBJ2-7	TRBV10-3	-	TGTGCCATCAGCCCCGGGACACCCTCCCCCGAGCAGTACTTC	CAISPGTPSPEQYF
-	TRBJ2-7	TRBV14	TRBD1	TGTGCCAGCAGCAAGTGGGACAGGGGTTTTGAGCAGTACTTC	CASSKWDRGFEQYF
-	TRBJ1-2	TRBV15	TRBD1	TGTGCCACCTTTCTTCCCGGGACAGGGACCGATGGCTACACCTTC	CATFLPGTGTDGYTF
-	TRBJ1-5	TRBV4-1	TRBD1	TGCGCCAGCAGCCAAGACGGACAGGGGCAGCCCCAGCATTTT	CASSQDGQGQPQHF
medium-sized	TRBJ1-3	TRBV18	TRBD1	TGTGCCAGCTCACCGCGAAAGGACAGGGACCTTAACTCTGGAAACACCATATATTTT	CASSPRKDRDLNSGNTIYF
-	TRBJ2-7	TRBV30	-	TGTGCCTGGAGTGTACAGGACTACGAGCAGTACTTC	CAWSVQDYEQYF
-	TRBJ2-3	TRBV5-4	TRBD2	TGTGCCAGCAGCTTGGGCCTAGCGGGGGCCCGTAGCACAGATACGCAGTATTTT	CASSLGLAGARSTDTQYF
-	TRBJ1-4	TRBV29-1	-	TGCAGCGTTGCCCTGGGGGGACGTGTGTTGTTTTTT	CSVALGGRVLFF
-	TRBJ2-4	TRBV6-1	TRBD2	TGTGCCAGCAGTGACAGACTAGCGGGGGCTTTAAACATTCAGTACTTC	CASSDRLAGALNIQYF
-	TRBJ2-2	TRBV27	TRBD2	TGTGCCAGTCGCTCTGGACTAGCGGGACCAACCGGGGAGCTGTTTTTT	CASRSGLAGPTGELFF
-	TRBJ2-7	TRBV6-5	TRBD2	TGTGCCAGCAGTAAGCCGGGACTAGGGTTGGCCGAGCAGTACTTC	CASSKPGLGLAEQYF
once	TRBJ1-2	TRBV7-2	-	TGTGCCAGCAGCTTAACCCCGGGGGAATATGGCTACACCTTC	CASSLTPGEYGYTF
-	TRBJ2-2	TRBV6-5	-	TGTGCCAGCAGCCTAACAGACACCGGGGAGCTGTTTTTT	CASSLTDTGELFF
-	TRBJ1-2	TRBV19	-	TGTGCCAGTAGTATACAGGGGAACTATGGCTACACCTTC	CASSIQGNYGYTF
once	TRBJ2-5	TRBV5-1	-	TGCGCCAGCAGCCTAAAGGACAGATACCAAGAGACCCAGTACTTC	CASSLKDRYQETQYF
-	TRBJ1-2	TRBV7-8	TRBD1	TGTGCCAGCAGCCCCGGAGGGACAGGGAATGGCTACACCTTC	CASSPGGTGNGYTF
-	TRBJ2-7	TRBV29-1	-	TGCAGCGTTGAGGGGGGGCGACCCAGCTCCTACGAGCAGTACTTC	CSVEGGRPSSYEQYF
-	TRBJ1-2	TRBV6-1	TRBD1	TGTGCCAGCAGTGATTGGGGGACAGGGCCAGGGAATGGCTACACCTTC	CASSDWGTGPGNGYTF
-	TRBJ2-1	TRBV5-4	-	TGTGCCAGCAGCCCTCACAGTGGTTACCTGTCCTACAATGAGCAGTTCTTC	CASSPHSGYLSYNEQFF
-	TRBJ2-5	TRBV10-2	TRBD2	TGCGCCAGCAAGGTAGCGGGGTCACAAGAGACCCAGTACTTC	CASKVAGSQETQYF
once	TRBJ1-5	TRBV7-2	-	TGTGCCAGCAGCTTAGGGCGGACAGATTATCAGCCCCAGCATTTT	CASSLGRTDYQPQHF
-	TRBJ1-4	TRBV19	-	TGTGCCAGTAGTGGCGTGGGGGCATCTAATGAAAAACTGTTTTTT	CASSGVGASNEKLFF
-	TRBJ1-5	TRBV6-6	-	TGTGCCAGCAGTTACCAGGGAGGGGGACAGCCCCAGCATTTT	CASSYQGGGQPQHF
-	TRBJ2-1	TRBV10-2	TRBD1	TGCGCCAGCAGGACAGGGGAATTCTACAATGAGCAGTTCTTC	CASRTGEFYNEQFF
-	TRBJ2-7	TRBV7-2	TRBD2	TGTGCCAGCAGCGCCTTTAGCGGGGGGGCCAACGAGCAGTACTTC	CASSAFSGGANEQYF